Shown below are 23 T cell receptor beta chains from a single sample sequenced in a study of response to subunit inactivated influenza vaccine. Each CDR3 protein is one row after TCRdb ran MiXCR on the RT-PCR reads. In the table there are around 480,000 distinct CDR3 sequences, over 9.5% of which are singletons. Sequencing was performed on PBMCs from blood, taken roughly 48 days after vaccination. The receptor source for this set is a man aged 50 or older who received an inactivated influenza vaccine.

V gene TRBV3-1 combines with J gene TRBJ1-4, with D maybe TRBD1 (6 bases). The CDR3 loop spans 15 amino acids. Germline CDR1 and CDR2: LGHDT and YNNKEL (reference sequence). V dropped 4 bases and J dropped 4 bases, with 13 bases sitting between them. The CDR3 region has the DNA TGTGCCAGCAGCCCGGCCGGGGGGCTTAATGAAAAACTGTTTTTT. It translates to CASSPAGGLNEKLFF.

This clonotype was found many times. V usage is TRBV28 and J usage is TRBJ2-3; maybe TRBD2 (5 bases). CDR1 is MDHEN, CDR2 SYDVKM, per germline. The V end was cut by 3 bases, the J end by 0 bases, with 7 bases between. This CDR3 has 14 amino acids. CDR3 DNA sequence: TGTGCCAGCAGTTTGTGGACTAGCACAGATACGCAGTATTTT. This sequence encodes CASSLWTSTDTQYF.

This clonotype was counted ten times or more. The chain carries TRBV6-2 or TRBV6-3 and TRBJ1-5; 7 bases map to TRBD1. The germline V gene encodes CDR1 MNHEY and CDR2 SVGEGT. This CDR3 contains 16 residues. The ends lost 1 base at V and 2 bases at J; junction bases unmatched: 5. CDR3 DNA sequence: TGTGCCAGCAGTTACTTCGGGGGGACAGGCAATCAGCCCCAGCATTTT. It encodes CASSYFGGTGNQPQHF.

J is TRBJ1-1 and V is TRBV11-2; 10 bases fit TRBD1. This CDR3 spans 14 amino acids. The germline V gene encodes CDR1 SGHAT and CDR2 FQNNGV. The junction had 2 bases not matched to a gene; V was cut back by 1 base and J by 6 bases. This CDR3 is CASSLGDRGPEAFF. CDR3 coding DNA: TGTGCCAGCAGCTTAGGGGACAGGGGCCCTGAAGCTTTCTTT.

This clonotype occurred a few times. V usage is TRBV11-2 and J usage is TRBJ2-1; 7 bases fit TRBD2. The CDR3 sequence is 15 residues long. The junction had 12 bases not matched to a gene; V was cut back by 5 bases and J by 8 bases. Germline assignment: CDR1 SGHAT and CDR2 FQNNGV. The DNA for the CDR3 is TGTGCCAGCAGCGTGACTAGCCCAAGAGGGTATGAGCAGTTCTTC. Residues: CASSVTSPRGYEQFF. Variable domain in full (rest from reference TRBV11-2 and TRBJ2-1): EAGVAQSPRYKIIEKRQSVAFWCNPISGHATLYWYQQILGQGPKLLIQFQNNGVVDDSQLPKDRFSAERLKGVDSTLKIQPAKLEDSAVYLCASSVTSPRGYEQFFGPGTRLTVL.

This sequence joins TRBV28 and TRBJ2-6; tentative D call: TRBD2 (5 bases). The germline V gene has CDR1 MDHEN and CDR2 SYDVKM. Trimming removed 6 bases at V and 2 bases at J, with 17 bases between. CDR3 length: 17 amino acids. This CDR3 reads CASRQTGLRTGANVLTF. The CDR3 coding sequence is TGTGCCAGCAGGCAAACCGGACTCCGGACTGGGGCCAACGTCCTGACTTTC.

This clonotype showed up just a few times. The rearrangement links TRBV5-1 to TRBJ2-2; 7 bases are a match to TRBD1. The V gene's germline CDR1 is SGHRS and CDR2 YFSETQ. V was clipped by 2 bases and J by 6 bases; unmatched bases: 4. CDR3 length equals 14 residues. CDR3 in DNA: TGCGCCAGCAGCTTCCTCACAGGGGCCGGGGAGCTGTTTTTT. Translating gives CASSFLTGAGELFF.

In this sample, this clonotype turned up a few times. V gene TRBV21-1 combines with J gene TRBJ2-1; no check of the table's D call, TRBD1, against the DNA was made. TRBV21-1 is deemed a pseudogene. The CDR3 is 15 residues long. This chain's CDR3 is CASSIRRVVPNEQFF. The CDR3 DNA follows: TGTGCCAGCAGCATTCGCAGGGTCGTTCCTAATGAGCAGTTCTTC.

In its sample, this clonotype was seen many times. The genes are TRBV24-1 and TRBJ2-1; possible D gene TRBD1, 5 bases. Between the trimmed V and J ends, which lost 1 base and 8 bases, there was a span of 17 bases. The CDR3 has 16 amino acids. From germline, CDR1 is KGHDR and CDR2 SFDVKD. CDR3 coding DNA: TGTGCCACCAGTGATTTAGACAGCATCCAGCTCGATGAGCAGTTCTTC. This gives the protein CATSDLDSIQLDEQFF.

The chain couples TRBV11-2 to TRBJ2-2, with 9 bases that match TRBD2. The V gene end was trimmed by 5 bases and the J gene end by 4 bases; junction bases not matched to a gene: 5. This CDR3 has 15 amino acids. From germline, CDR1 is SGHAT and CDR2 FQNNGV. CDR3 in amino acids: CASSGLAGPTGELFF. CDR3 nucleotides: TGTGCCAGCAGCGGGCTAGCGGGGCCCACCGGGGAGCTGTTTTTT.

The chain joins TRBV4-1 to TRBJ2-2; D is unresolved. CDR1 is MGHRA and CDR2 is YSYEKL in the germline V gene. The CDR3 runs to 19 residues. V was pared by 3 bases and J by 0 bases, with 20 bases between. In DNA form, the CDR3 reads TGCGCCAGCAGCCACTCAGACCGGGCAGTCAACGCGAACACCGGGGAGCTGTTTTTT. This codes for CASSHSDRAVNANTGELFF.

This chain uses TRBV19 with TRBJ2-3; maybe TRBD1 (5 bases). CDR1 is LNHDA and CDR2 is SQIVND in the germline V gene (reference sequence). Trimming removed 3 bases at V and 3 bases at J, with 13 bases between. The CDR3 totals 15 residues. The CDR3, as DNA: TGTGCCAGTAGTATTGTGGGGCAAGGGACAGATACGCAGTATTTT. Encoded protein: CASSIVGQGTDTQYF.

This clonotype has only a few counts. V and J are TRBV20-1 and TRBJ2-5, with unresolved D. Germline V gene lookup returns CDR1 DFQATT and CDR2 SNEGSKA (reference sequence). V lost 0 bases and J lost 0, with 5 bases in between. The CDR3 consists of 13 residues. The CDR3 DNA follows: TGCAGTGCTAGAGAAGCTTACCAAGAGACCCAGTACTTC. Translation: CSAREAYQETQYF.

This clonotype came up a few times. The J gene is TRBJ1-4, the V gene TRBV7-9; the D is unclear. CDR3 size: 13 residues. Looked up from germline, CDR1 is SEHNR and CDR2 is FQNEAQ (reference sequence). V was cut by 2 bases and J by 4 bases, with 5 bases left in between. The CDR3 loop is CASSLSINEKLFF. In DNA, the CDR3 is TGTGCCAGCAGCTTATCAATTAATGAAAAACTGTTTTTT.

The chain carries TRBV7-9 and TRBJ1-2, with TRBD1 as a possible D gene (5 bases). The CDR3 covers 14 residues. Per germline, CDR1 SEHNR and CDR2 FQNEAQ (reference sequence). Trimming removed 5 bases from V and 1 base from J, with 11 bases in between. The DNA of the CDR3 is TGTGCCAGCAGCCCCCGGGACCTTAACTATGGCTACACCTTC. Translation gives CASSPRDLNYGYTF.

The V gene is TRBV4-2, the J gene TRBJ2-1, with D tentatively TRBD2 (6 bases). Germline V lookup: CDR1 LGHNA, CDR2 YNFKEQ. The CDR3 sequence is 15 residues long. V shed 3 bases and J shed 9 bases, with 18 bases lying between them. The CDR3: CASSHGGGEVVEQFF. The CDR3 coding sequence is TGTGCCAGCAGCCATGGAGGCGGGGAGGTGGTTGAGCAGTTCTTC.

The rearrangement links TRBV9 to TRBJ2-3; 7 nucleotides line up with TRBD1. This CDR3 is 16 amino acids long. CDR1 and CDR2 from the germline V gene are SGDLS and YYNGEE. With V trimmed by 4 bases and J by 4 bases, 12 bases remained unmatched. As DNA, the CDR3 is TGTGCCAGCAGCCCCGGGACAGAAATATGGTCAGATACGCAGTATTTT. Translating gives CASSPGTEIWSDTQYF.

The table lists this clonotype with a few counts. The chain has TRBV10-3 and TRBJ2-6; D is perhaps TRBD2 (6 bases). With 3 bases removed from V and 0 bases from J, the gap between germline ends came to 12 bases. Germline loops: CDR1 ENHRY, CDR2 SYGVKD. There are 17 residues in the CDR3. DNA for the CDR3: TGTGCCATCAGTGAAGGGACTCGCTTCTCTGGGGCCAACGTCCTGACTTTC. Its translation: CAISEGTRFSGANVLTF.

This chain connects TRBV4-1 to TRBJ2-4; unclear D gene. The length of the CDR3 is 15 residues. Germline CDR1 and CDR2: MGHRA and YSYEKL. Between the trimmed V and J ends, which lost 1 base and 0 bases, there was a span of 7 bases. The CDR3: CASSQGPLAKNIQYF. The CDR3 DNA is TGCGCCAGCAGCCAAGGACCTTTAGCCAAAAACATTCAGTACTTC.

This clonotype was found many times. The CDR3 bases are TGTGCCAGCAGCTTACTAGACGGGACCAACACTGAAGCTTTCTTT. This codes for CASSLLDGTNTEAFF. The rearrangement uses TRBV7-9 and TRBJ1-1, with a possible D match to TRBD1 (5 bases). V was clipped by 2 bases and J by 2 bases, with 12 bases between them. This CDR3 has 15 amino acids. Germline assignment: CDR1 SEHNR and CDR2 FQNEAQ (reference sequence).

This clonotype appeared a few times. The junction does not match germline at one end; this may be a read error. The rearrangement links TRBV20-1 to TRBJ1-1; 7 bases match TRBD1. The germline V gene encodes CDR1 DFQATT and CDR2 SNEGSKA (reference sequence). This CDR3 spans 15 amino acids. The DNA for the CDR3 is TGCAGTGCTAGAGATAACGGGCAGGGGGTCACTGAAGCCTTCTTT. This translates into CSARDNGQGVTEAFF.

The V call is TRBV20-1, the J call TRBJ1-6; the match to TRBD1 covers 7 bases. Germline-derived CDR1 and CDR2 are DFQATT and SNEGSKA (reference sequence). This CDR3 has 14 amino acids. V lost 3 bases, J lost 7 bases, and 6 bases stayed unmatched. As DNA, the CDR3 is TGCAGTGCTAGCGACAGGGTGAAAAATTCACCCCTCCACTTT. It specifies CSASDRVKNSPLHF.

This clonotype appeared many times. The CDR3 here is CASSFSRDRGGNEQFF. DNA of the CDR3: TGTGCCAGCAGCTTCTCCCGGGACAGGGGGGGTAATGAGCAGTTCTTC. V and J are TRBV7-8 and TRBJ2-1; 11 bases agree with TRBD1. This CDR3 is built from 16 residues. V was clipped by 3 bases and J by 7 bases; unmatched bases: 8. The germline V gene encodes CDR1 SGHVS and CDR2 FQNEAQ.